The 10 T cell receptor beta chains below were found in one sample sequenced in a study of radiotherapy plus CTLA-4 blockade in lung cancer. TCRdb's copy holds only in-frame clones and misses some; the assay was immunoSEQ multiplex PCR. The table lists about 85,000 clones, roughly 86% of them singletons. The sample in question was peripheral blood, obtained from a patient treated with radiotherapy plus ipilimumab. These receptors all stem from a human donor with non-small cell lung cancer who had a partial response to radiotherapy plus ipilimumab.

CDR3 loop: CASSPRPQYTEAFF. The CDR3 nucleotides read TGTGCCAGCAGCCCTAGACCTCAGTACACTGAAGCTTTCTTT. The V call is TRBV27, the J call TRBJ1-1; no reliable D call. Per the germline V gene, CDR1 is MNHEY and CDR2 is SMNVEV (reference sequence). V lost 6 bases, J lost 3 bases, and 14 bases lay in between. CDR3 length: 14 residues.

The chain employs TRBV5-1 and TRBJ1-2, with TRBD1 matching 7 bases. This CDR3 region has 16 residues. From germline, CDR1 is SGHRS and CDR2 YFSETQ. With 0 bases clipped from V and 2 bases from J, the junction kept 7 bases outside the gene matches. The CDR3 DNA is TGCGCCAGCAGCTTGGAGGGACAGCGACGAAACTATGGCTACACCTTC. This translates into CASSLEGQRRNYGYTF. The full variable domain, with the rest looked up from reference TRBV5-1 and TRBJ1-2, is KAGVTQTPRYLIKTRGQQVTLSCSPISGHRSVSWYQQTPGQGLQFLFEYFSETQRNKGNFPGRFSGRQFSNSRSEMNVSTLELGDSALYLCASSLEGQRRNYGYTFGSGTRLTVV.

The chain carries TRBV9 and TRBJ2-1, with D hard to call. Germline values: CDR1 SGDLS, CDR2 YYNGEE. Trimming shortened V by 4 bases and J by 2 bases, and 19 bases separated the two germline ends. This CDR3 contains 17 residues. As DNA, the CDR3 is TGTGCCAGCAGCTTCAACCGGGTCCCAAAAACCTACAATGAGCAGTTCTTC. This codes for CASSFNRVPKTYNEQFF.

V gene TRBV9 combines with J gene TRBJ1-3, with 10 positions matching TRBD1. V lost 0 bases, J lost 5 bases, and 2 bases stayed unmatched. Germline V lookup: CDR1 SGDLS, CDR2 YYNGEE. The CDR3 is made up of 15 amino acids. The CDR3 loop reads CASSVEGQGRNTIYF. CDR3 coding DNA: TGTGCCAGCAGCGTAGAGGGACAGGGGAGAAACACCATATATTTT. Full variable domain (missing parts from reference TRBV9 and TRBJ1-3): DSGVTQTPKHLITATGQRVTLRCSPRSGDLSVYWYQQSLDQGLQFLIQYYNGEERAKGNILERFSAQQFPDLHSELNLSSLELGDSALYFCASSVEGQGRNTIYFGEGSWLTVV.

The genes are TRBV4-2 and TRBJ1-5, with a tentative D call TRBD1 (5 bases). The CDR3 is 17 residues long. The V gene lost 0 bases and the J gene lost 4 bases, with 16 bases spanning the gap. From germline, CDR1 is LGHNA and CDR2 YNFKEQ. CDR3 amino acids: CASSQEDGAGTNQPQHF. The DNA of the CDR3 is TGTGCCAGCAGCCAAGAAGATGGGGCAGGGACTAATCAGCCCCAGCATTTT.

The V and J genes are TRBV7-2 and TRBJ1-1; TRBD1 might be the D (6 bases). CDR3 length: 15 residues. Germline V gene lookup returns CDR1 SGHTA and CDR2 FQGNSA. V was trimmed by 6 bases and J by 1 base, leaving 15 bases between them. The CDR3 DNA follows: TGTGCCAGCAGACCCGGGGACAAACCGAACACTGAAGCTTTCTTT. Amino acids: CASRPGDKPNTEAFF.

Here the CDR3 reads CASSSSGTGVRGNYGYTF. In DNA form, the CDR3 reads TGTGCCAGCAGTTCCTCCGGGACAGGGGTGAGAGGGAACTATGGCTACACCTTC. V is TRBV27 and J is TRBJ1-2, with 10 bases aligning to TRBD1. The junction had 13 bases not matched to a gene; V was cut back by 4 bases and J by 2 bases. CDR1 and CDR2 from the germline V gene are MNHEY and SMNVEV (reference sequence). The CDR3 has 18 residues.

The rearrangement joins TRBV5-1 to TRBJ2-5; 15 nucleotides match TRBD2. J lost 5 bases, V lost 3 bases, and 5 bases had no gene match. Germline V gene data show CDR1 as SGHRS and CDR2 as YFSETQ. This CDR3 is built from 16 residues. CDR3 in DNA: TGCGCCAGCAGCTCTGGACTAGCGGGAGGGCGGGAGACCCAGTACTTC. It translates to CASSSGLAGGRETQYF.

The V call is TRBV9, the J call TRBJ2-3; the match to TRBD2 covers 8 bases. Germline loops: CDR1 SGDLS, CDR2 YYNGEE. The CDR3 has 15 amino acids. V shed 0 bases and J 1 base; nucleotides not matched to a gene: 1. CDR3 bases: TGTGCCAGCAGCGTAGCTAGCGGGCGCACAGATACGCAGTATTTT. Translated: CASSVASGRTDTQYF.

The rearrangement links TRBV29-1 to TRBJ2-3; tentatively, D is TRBD1 (5 bases). V lost 6 bases, J lost 1 base, and 14 bases lay in between. Per germline, CDR1 SQVTM and CDR2 ANQGSEA. The CDR3 runs to 14 residues. For the CDR3, the DNA is TGCAGCGTCCCATACGACAGACGCACAGATACGCAGTATTTT. Protein sequence: CSVPYDRRTDTQYF.